One and the same sample provided the 8 T cell receptor beta chains below, sequenced in a study of T cells in Graves' hyperthyroidism and ophthalmopathy. TCR beta CDR3 regions were amplified from RNA. TCR CDR3 underwent first-round RT-PCR with the HTBI primer set. TCRdb reprocessed the multiplex PCR reads with MiXCR, giving one entry per CDR3 protein. The repertoire holds approximately 740,000 distinct CDR3 sequences, with approximately 14% as singletons. Sequenced input: blood. These TCRs come from a woman aged 18-29 years with Graves' hyperthyroidism.

The CDR3 loop is CSAPTSGRDRQYF. CDR3 nucleotide sequence: TGCAGTGCTCCCACTAGCGGGAGAGATAGGCAGTACTTC. The rearrangement links TRBV20-1 to TRBJ2-7, with 11 bases lining up with TRBD2. Trimming removed 5 bases from V and 9 bases from J; junction bases left unmatched: 9. The CDR3 is 13 amino acids. Germline V CDR1 and CDR2: DFQATT, SNEGSKA (reference sequence).

This clonotype has ten or more counts. The chain employs TRBV3-1 and TRBJ2-1, with unresolved D. Germline V gene lookup returns CDR1 LGHDT and CDR2 YNNKEL (reference sequence). The germline V and J ends were trimmed by 1 base and 10 bases, with 8 bases remaining between them. The CDR3 extends over 12 amino acids. This CDR3 reads CASSQVLNEQFF. CDR3 DNA sequence: TGTGCCAGCAGCCAAGTCTTGAACGAGCAGTTCTTC.

This clonotype came up many times. The chain uses TRBV6-2 or TRBV6-3 and TRBJ2-1; 10 positions agree with TRBD2. The J segment lost 8 bases and the V segment lost 2 bases, leaving 6 bases of the junction unmatched. The CDR3 is made up of 15 amino acids. In germline, CDR1 is MNHEY, CDR2 SVGEGT. CDR3 region: CASSYMASGSHEQFF. DNA of the CDR3: TGTGCCAGCAGTTACATGGCTAGCGGGAGTCATGAGCAGTTCTTC.

Comments on this clonotype: One base away lies a much larger clone, so this may be a sequencing read error. The chain uses TRBV2 and TRBJ2-7, with unresolved D. Germline V gene data show CDR1 as SNHLY and CDR2 as FYNNEI. The CDR3 consists of 13 residues. The CDR3 DNA sequence: TGTACCAGCAGTGAAAACGGGTTCAACGAGCAGTACTTC. Amino acid sequence: CTSSENGFNEQYF.

A note on this clonotype: This may stem from a read error, because a much larger clone lies one nucleotide away. The V call is TRBV3-1, the J call TRBJ2-7, with D hard to call. The CDR3 has 18 residues. Trimming took 6 bases from V and 7 from J, leaving 31 bases between them. Germline V gene data show CDR1 as LGHDT and CDR2 as YNNKEL (reference sequence). The CDR3 DNA follows: TGTGCCAGCAGTCCGGAGTTTCCTATAGTTCGTAGAACCGATGAGCAGTACTTC. Protein product: CASSPEFPIVRRTDEQYF.

The CDR3 loop reads CASSDASGGTDTQYF. CDR3 nucleotides: TGTGCCAGCAGTGACGCCAGCGGCGGCACAGATACGCAGTATTTT. This chain uses TRBV6-4 with TRBJ2-3; perhaps TRBD2 as D (5 bases). Germline lookup yields CDR1 MRHNA and CDR2 SNTAGT. Trimming took off 2 bases at V and 1 base at J, with 10 bases between the two ends. The CDR3 is made up of 15 amino acids.

This clonotype came up a few times. The chain couples TRBV6-5 to TRBJ2-5; tentatively, D is TRBD2 (6 bases). Germline V CDR1 and CDR2: MNHEY, SVGAGI. This CDR3 spans 14 amino acids. V was clipped by 2 bases and J by 2 bases, with 9 bases between them. Written as DNA, the CDR3 is TGTGCCAGCAGTTACGGGGGGACTCAAGAGACCCAGTACTTC. Its protein is CASSYGGTQETQYF.

In this sample, this clonotype turned up many times. DNA for the CDR3: TGTGCCAGCAGTTTGAGTAGCTATGAAAAACTGTTTTTT. This gives the protein CASSLSSYEKLFF. The chain joins TRBV28 to TRBJ1-4; D remains ambiguous. Germline loops: CDR1 MDHEN, CDR2 SYDVKM. The CDR3 consists of 13 residues. V was cut by 3 bases and J by 6 bases, with 8 bases left in between. The variable domain in full, with the rest retrieved from reference TRBV28 and TRBJ1-4, is DVKVTQSSRYLVKRTGEKVFLECVQDMDHENMFWYRQDPGLGLRLIYFSYDVKMKEKGDIPEGYSVSREKKERFSLILESASTNQTSMYLCASSLSSYEKLFFGSGTQLSVL.